This T cell receptor (beta chain) was identified during a study of T-cell memory formation after mild COVID-19. Study-wide points: A subset of responding clones appeared in pre-infection memory, suggesting cross-reactive memory joined.

TCRdb re-called the 5' RACE reads with MiXCR, one entry per CDR3 protein. The table lists a few hundred thousand distinct CDR3 sequences, nearly 25% of them singletons, with about an eighth in the top ten. The CDR3 extends over 15 amino acids. In germline, CDR1 is SQVTM, CDR2 ANQGSEA. The V gene lost 8 bases and the J gene lost 5 bases, with 21 bases spanning the gap. This clonotype occurred a few times. Its antigen is not identified. The source is an adult woman who had mild COVID-19 (a few samples of this study predate the infection). Cell type and time point are not known. Source material: PBMCs or a T cell subset sorted from them (not recorded which). This chain links TRBV29-1 with TRBJ2-2; TRBD1 is a possible D gene (6 bases). The CDR3 region has the DNA TGCAGCTTCAGTTTGGGGGCGTGGGGGACCGGGGAGCTGTTTTTT. Translation: CSFSLGAWGTGELFF.